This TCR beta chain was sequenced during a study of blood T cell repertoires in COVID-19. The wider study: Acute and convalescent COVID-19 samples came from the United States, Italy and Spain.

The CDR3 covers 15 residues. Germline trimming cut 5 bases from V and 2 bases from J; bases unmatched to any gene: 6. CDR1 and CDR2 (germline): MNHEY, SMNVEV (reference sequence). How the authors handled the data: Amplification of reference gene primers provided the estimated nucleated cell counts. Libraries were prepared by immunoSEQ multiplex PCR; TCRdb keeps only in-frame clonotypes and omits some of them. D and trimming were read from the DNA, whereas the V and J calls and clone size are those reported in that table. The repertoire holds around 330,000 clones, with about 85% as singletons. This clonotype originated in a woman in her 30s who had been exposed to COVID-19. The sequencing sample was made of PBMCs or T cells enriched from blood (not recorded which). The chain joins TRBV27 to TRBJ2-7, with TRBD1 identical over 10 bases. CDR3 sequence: CASSRSGTGAYEQYF. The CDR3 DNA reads TGTGCCAGCAGTCGGTCCGGGACAGGGGCCTACGAGCAGTACTTC.